A single TCR beta chain is shown here with its context. Other DNA sequences of this sample code for an identical CDR3. The data are from a study of radiation and T cells in renal cell carcinoma. Noted time point: blood 2 weeks post-SBRT. Treatment here: 15 Gy SBRT to primary tumor, nephrectomy 4 weeks later. Assay used: immunoSEQ multiplex PCR; TCRdb lists only in-frame clones, some missing. Among about 130,000 clones listed, 88% were seen once. The V and J ends lost 3 bases and 1 base respectively, with 6 bases between them. The CDR3 sequence is 13 residues long. Germline loops: CDR1 MGHDK, CDR2 SYGVNS.

The chain links TRBV25-1 to TRBJ1-2; D remains unclear. Source: blood, taken from a patient whose treatment included radiotherapy and nephrectomy. The sequence derives from a woman in her seventies with renal cell carcinoma. The chain's CDR3 is CASSETLNYGYTF. CDR3 sequence (DNA): TGTGCCAGCAGTGAGACACTTAACTATGGCTACACCTTC.